The clone carrying this T cell receptor beta chain was observed a handful of times. This sample was included in a study of Graves' ophthalmopathy and Graves' hyperthyroidism. The authors used Ficoll-Paque density gradient centrifugation to separate PBMCs. The input was approximately 10 ml of fresh peripheral blood. Using RNA transcripts, the TCR beta CDR3 regions were amplified. An initial RT-PCR round employing HTBI primers preceded a second-round multiplex PCR. TCRdb passed the multiplex PCR reads through MiXCR, listing each CDR3 protein once. The sample has about 740,000 distinct CDR3 sequences; roughly 40% are singletons. The V gene lost 5 bases and the J gene lost 6 bases, with 10 bases spanning the gap. The CDR3 contains 12 residues. Germline CDR1 SEHNR, CDR2 FQNEAQ (reference sequence).

This rearrangement joins TRBV7-9 to TRBJ1-1; D is unclear. The source of this sequence is an adult man with Graves' ophthalmopathy. Specimen: peripheral blood. This CDR3 reads CASSHDVSEAFF. The CDR3 DNA reads as TGTGCCAGCAGCCATGACGTTTCTGAAGCTTTCTTT.